The 4 T cell receptor beta chains below all came from one sample that was sequenced in a study of blood T cell repertoires in COVID-19. Profiled with immunoSEQ multiplex PCR; TCRdb holds only in-frame clones, not every one. The sample has under 200,000 clones, 88% seen once. Specimen: peripheral blood. The receptors were gathered from a man aged 40-49 years with active or convalescent COVID-19.

This clone has a single count. The chain uses TRBV28 and TRBJ1-1, with D hard to call. The length of the CDR3 is 13 residues. V was shortened by 6 bases and J by 4 bases, with 12 bases between the two germline ends. In germline, CDR1 is MDHEN, CDR2 SYDVKM. Here the CDR3 DNA reads TGTGCCAGCAGCCCCTTCGTTAGCACTGAAGCTTTCTTT. It codes for CASSPFVSTEAFF.

The V call is TRBV10-3, the J call TRBJ2-4; TRBD2 matches at 7 bases. CDR1 is ENHRY, CDR2 SYGVKD, per germline. With V trimmed by 0 bases and J by 5 bases, 1 base remained unmatched. The CDR3 is 14 amino acids. The CDR3 region is CAISESAGENIQYF. CDR3 DNA sequence: TGTGCCATCAGTGAGTCGGCGGGAGAAAACATTCAGTACTTC.

The chain combines TRBV19 with TRBJ1-2; TRBD1 agrees at 8 bases. Germline V gene lookup returns CDR1 LNHDA and CDR2 SQIVND (reference sequence). Germline trimming cut 5 bases from V and 3 bases from J; bases unmatched to any gene: 2. CDR3 size: 13 residues. The CDR3 spells CASSETGDYGYTF. CDR3 DNA: TGTGCCAGTAGTGAGACAGGGGACTATGGCTACACCTTC. Full variable domain (missing parts from reference TRBV19 and TRBJ1-2): DGGITQSPKYLFRKEGQNVTLSCEQNLNHDAMYWYRQDPGQGLRLIYYSQIVNDFQKGDIAEGYSVSREKKESFPLTVTSAQKNPTAFYLCASSETGDYGYTFGSGTRLTVV.

The chain uses TRBV27 and TRBJ1-5; 7 bases are shared with TRBD1. Germline V gene lookup returns CDR1 MNHEY and CDR2 SMNVEV (reference sequence). V shed 0 bases, J shed 2 bases, and the junction held 4 bases outside the gene matches. The CDR3 has 16 amino acids. CDR3 protein: CASSLSKGAGNQPQHF. The CDR3, as DNA: TGTGCCAGCAGTTTATCGAAGGGGGCTGGCAATCAGCCCCAGCATTTT.